Only a few counts were recorded for the clone carrying this T cell receptor (beta chain). Its antigen is still unknown. The sample originates from a study of T cell responses to AZD1222 COVID-19 vaccine. Points from the study as a whole: Most donors were white British and more were female, and clonal diversity was possibly underestimated. Unmutated variant regions are reportedly targeted by nearly half of spike-specific TCRs. Elevations in Spike-specific TCR breadth and depth followed administration of two AZD1222 doses.

The CDR3 is 12 amino acids. Trimming took 1 base from V and 3 from J, leaving 4 bases between them. The germline V gene has CDR1 SGHRS and CDR2 YFSETQ. Generated by immunoSEQ multiplex PCR, the TCRdb table keeps only in-frame clones and is missing some. The data contain more than 110,000 clones, 85% to 90% of them singletons. The genes are TRBV5-1 and TRBJ1-1, with D unclear. The sequence was collected from an adult in good health. The source was peripheral blood, collected on day 0 of AZD1222 vaccination. The CDR3 is CASSLPDTEAFF. The CDR3 DNA follows: TGCGCCAGCAGCTTGCCAGACACTGAAGCTTTCTTT.